These 2 T cell receptor beta chains were all obtained from the same sample, sequenced in a study of cytomegalovirus exposure and HLA in healthy donors. Amplification used 60 Vbeta primers and 13 Jbeta primers. Assay used: immunoSEQ multiplex PCR; TCRdb lists only in-frame clones, some missing. Of tens of thousands of clones in the sample, roughly 79% were seen once. Material: PBMCs. The receptors shown here come from a man aged 25-40 years in good health and CMV-seronegative.

This clone has only a few counts. The V gene is TRBV6-1, the J gene TRBJ1-1, with 7 bases fitting TRBD1. CDR3 length: 13 amino acids. Trimming at V came to 6 bases and at J to 11 bases, leaving 12 bases not matched to a gene. Germline assignment: CDR1 MNHNS and CDR2 SASEGT. CDR3 DNA sequence: TGTGCCAGCAGGGCCATAGAGGGGGCGGATGCTTTCTTT. Its translation is CASRAIEGADAFF.

The V call is TRBV10-3, the J call TRBJ2-7; tentatively, D is TRBD1 (6 bases). The V gene lost 9 bases and the J gene lost 4 bases, with 13 bases spanning the gap. Germline V CDR1 and CDR2: ENHRY, SYGVKD. The CDR3 sequence is 12 residues long. The CDR3 is CAMGEQGYEQYF. DNA for the CDR3: TGTGCCATGGGAGAACAGGGATACGAGCAGTACTTC.